A single sample is the source of the 27 T cell receptor beta chains below, sequenced in a study of Ad26.COV2.S vaccination and SARS-CoV-2 variants. Some clones are missing from TCRdb's copy, which holds only in-frame ones; the method was immunoSEQ multiplex PCR. The top ten hold under 4% of the sample, which has over 350,000 clones, roughly nine tenths seen once. Treatment given: over 15 received Ad26.COV2.S at low or high dose, single or two shots; 5 received placebo; per-sample allocation not given. It was on day 63 after the first vaccine or placebo injection that samples were taken. The sample consisted of peripheral blood, taken in a trial of Ad26.COV2.S vaccine versus placebo. All receptors come from a person between 18 and 65 years old who received the Ad26.COV2.S COVID-19 vaccine or a placebo.

J is TRBJ2-7 and V is TRBV6-6; D is undetermined. Germline V lookup: CDR1 MNHNY, CDR2 SVGAGI (reference sequence). This CDR3 region has 13 residues. Trimming removed 7 bases at V and 3 bases at J, with 13 bases between. The CDR3 sequence: CASTEMSHYEQYF. DNA of the CDR3: TGTGCCAGCACCGAAATGTCTCACTACGAGCAGTACTTC.

The gene calls are TRBV19 and TRBJ2-5; D not certain. The CDR3 totals 14 residues. CDR1 and CDR2 (germline): LNHDA, SQIVND (reference sequence). V lost 4 bases, J lost 0 bases, and 9 bases lay in between. The CDR3 here is CASSRDINQETQYF. The DNA for the CDR3 is TGTGCCAGTAGTAGAGACATCAACCAAGAGACCCAGTACTTC.

The chain has TRBV5-6 and TRBJ2-7, with 7 bases lining up with TRBD1. The germline CDR1 and CDR2 sequences are SGHDT and YYEEEE. V lost 2 bases, J lost 1 base, and 6 bases stayed unmatched. This CDR3 spans 15 amino acids. CDR3 coding DNA: TGTGCCAGCAGCTTAGGACTGGGACAGTCCTACGAGCAGTACTTC. This gives the protein CASSLGLGQSYEQYF.

Of note for this clone: A read error may produce the germline difference seen at one junction end. The J gene is TRBJ2-4, the V gene TRBV4-3; weak D call: TRBD1 (6 bases). Germline V CDR1 and CDR2: LGHNA, YSLEER. The CDR3 has 15 amino acids. The CDR3 DNA follows: TGCGCCAGCAGCCAGGTACCGGGACACTACCTATCCTTCGGCTTC. Protein product: CASSQVPGHYLSFGF.

This clone came up once. V and J are TRBV11-2 and TRBJ2-1; the D gene is possibly TRBD2 (6 bases). V lost 5 bases to trimming and J lost 0 bases, with 14 bases between them. This CDR3 comprises 16 residues. Germline CDR1 SGHAT, CDR2 FQNNGV. The CDR3 protein is CASSPKLGGSYNEQFF. The CDR3 coding sequence is TGTGCCAGCAGCCCTAAACTGGGGGGCTCCTACAATGAGCAGTTCTTC.

The chain employs TRBV12-3 or TRBV12-4 and TRBJ1-6, with 8 bases aligning to TRBD1. The CDR3 covers 13 residues. With 5 bases clipped from V and 11 bases from J, the junction kept 5 bases outside the gene matches. CDR3 coding DNA: TGTGCCAGCAGTCCGGGACAGGATGCACCCCTCCACTTT. This gives the protein CASSPGQDAPLHF.

This chain links TRBV9 with TRBJ2-1; no definite D call. Germline CDR1 SGDLS, CDR2 YYNGEE. The CDR3 has 13 residues. V shed 4 bases and J shed 6 bases, with 11 bases lying between them. DNA of the CDR3: TGTGCCAGCAGCTCCAGGACGACCAATGAGCAGTTCTTC. It codes for CASSSRTTNEQFF. Drawing the rest from reference TRBV9 and TRBJ2-1, the complete variable domain is DSGVTQTPKHLITATGQRVTLRCSPRSGDLSVYWYQQSLDQGLQFLIQYYNGEERAKGNILERFSAQQFPDLHSELNLSSLELGDSALYFCASSSRTTNEQFFGPGTRLTVL.

V is TRBV5-1 and J is TRBJ2-2; D not certain. The germline V and J ends were trimmed by 0 bases and 7 bases, with 10 bases remaining between them. Germline values: CDR1 SGHRS, CDR2 YFSETQ. The CDR3 length is 14 residues. CDR3 sequence reads: CASSLAENDGELFF. In DNA, the CDR3 is TGCGCCAGCAGCTTGGCCGAAAATGACGGGGAGCTGTTTTTT.

J is TRBJ1-1 and V is TRBV11-2, with a possible D match to TRBD1 (6 bases). Trimming pared 6 bases from V and 0 bases from J, leaving 14 bases between. This CDR3 has 15 residues. Per the germline V gene, CDR1 is SGHAT and CDR2 is FQNNGV. The CDR3 reads CASSTIQGMNTEAFF. The CDR3 region has the DNA TGTGCCAGCAGTACGATACAGGGAATGAACACTGAAGCTTTCTTT.

V gene TRBV2 combines with J gene TRBJ1-1, with unresolved D. The CDR3 covers 12 residues. The V end was cut by 6 bases, the J end by 4 bases, with 9 bases between. CDR1 and CDR2 from the germline V gene are SNHLY and FYNNEI. CDR3 sequence reads: CASRDDGTEAFF. In nucleotides, the CDR3 is TGTGCCAGCAGAGACGACGGCACTGAAGCTTTCTTT.

This clone was recorded only once. V usage is TRBV7-9 and J usage is TRBJ1-1; D ambiguous. The CDR3 sequence is 13 residues long. Trimming cost V 8 bases and J 1 base, with 11 bases left between them. CDR1 SEHNR and CDR2 FQNEAQ come from the germline V gene (reference sequence). DNA for the CDR3: TGTGCCAGCTTGGAGTACCCGAACACTGAAGCTTTCTTT. The encoded protein is CASLEYPNTEAFF.

The CDR3 loop reads CASSEGGIHGYTF. CDR3 sequence (DNA): TGCGCCAGCAGTGAAGGAGGGATCCATGGCTACACCTTC. The chain recombines TRBV10-2 with TRBJ1-2; D ambiguous. This CDR3 has 13 amino acids. The germline V gene encodes CDR1 WSHSY and CDR2 SAAADI. Trimming removed 3 bases from V and 6 bases from J, with 11 bases in between.

This clone was counted a single time. CDR3 in DNA: TGTGCCAGCAGCCAAGGGACAGAAACCTACGAGCAGTACTTC. Translation: CASSQGTETYEQYF. This chain links TRBV14 with TRBJ2-7; TRBD1 might be the D (6 bases). The ends were cut back, 1 base at V and 2 bases at J, with 9 bases in the middle. This CDR3 has 14 amino acids. Germline V gene sequence: CDR1 SGHDN, CDR2 FVKESK.

CDR3 in amino acids: CASSLAGGPRQFF. Here the CDR3 DNA reads TGTGCCAGCAGTTTAGCGGGGGGGCCTCGTCAGTTCTTC. The gene calls are TRBV12-3 or TRBV12-4 and TRBJ2-1; a possible D gene is TRBD2 (7 bases). V was clipped by 0 bases and J by 13 bases, with 13 bases between them. The CDR3 length is 13 residues.

This clone was counted a single time. This rearrangement joins TRBV5-1 to TRBJ2-6; D is perhaps TRBD1 (5 bases). Germline CDR1 is SGHRS and CDR2 is YFSETQ. V lost 3 bases, J lost 0 bases, and 16 bases lay in between. CDR3 length: 18 amino acids. DNA for the CDR3: TGCGCCAGCAGCTCGGAAGGGGCAAAATACTCTGGGGCCAACGTCCTGACTTTC. This translates into CASSSEGAKYSGANVLTF.

V and J are TRBV19 and TRBJ2-2; 15 bases match TRBD2. The CDR3 extends over 16 amino acids. J lost 6 bases, V lost 4 bases, and 3 bases had no gene match. In germline, CDR1 is LNHDA, CDR2 SQIVND (reference sequence). CDR3 nucleotide sequence: TGTGCCAGTAGTAAGGGACTAGCGGGGGGAGCCGGGGAGCTGTTTTTT. It codes for CASSKGLAGGAGELFF.

This clone came up once. The rearrangement uses TRBV6-6 and TRBJ1-6, with 9 bases aligning to TRBD1. The CDR3 loop spans 20 amino acids. Germline V lookup: CDR1 MNHNY, CDR2 SVGAGI (reference sequence). After removal of 6 bases from V and 5 bases from J, the junction contained 20 bases not matched to a gene. In nucleotides, the CDR3 is TGTGCCAGCAGCCGAAGGGACTACGGGACAGGGTCCGCAAATAATTCACCCCTCCACTTT. This encodes CASSRRDYGTGSANNSPLHF.

Details on this clone: The junction does not match germline at one end; this may be a read error. The chain uses TRBV10-3 and TRBJ2-7; TRBD1 matches 8 bases. The CDR3 spans 10 residues. Germline lookup yields CDR1 ENHRY and CDR2 SYGVKD. The CDR3 here is CAISEGTGNF. CDR3 nucleotides: TGTGCCATCAGTGAGGGGACAGGTAACTTC.

In this sample, this clone turned up a few times. CDR3 in amino acids: CASSLQSSRDEQYF. The CDR3 bases are TGCGCCAGCAGCCTACAGAGCTCCAGAGACGAGCAGTACTTC. The rearrangement links TRBV5-1 to TRBJ2-7; D not resolved. Deletions cut 4 bases from V and 5 bases from J, with 16 bases between. Looked up from germline, CDR1 is SGHRS and CDR2 is YFSETQ. There are 14 residues in the CDR3. Filled out from reference TRBV5-1 and TRBJ2-7, the complete variable domain reads KAGVTQTPRYLIKTRGQQVTLSCSPISGHRSVSWYQQTPGQGLQFLFEYFSETQRNKGNFPGRFSGRQFSNSRSEMNVSTLELGDSALYLCASSLQSSRDEQYFGPGTRLTVT.

This clone was picked up one time. The CDR3 sequence is CASSAGVYEQYF. The CDR3 coding sequence is TGTGCCAGCTCTGCCGGGGTTTACGAGCAGTACTTC. This rearrangement joins TRBV18 to TRBJ2-7; tentative D call: TRBD2 (5 bases). V was shortened by 6 bases and J by 4 bases, with 10 bases between the two germline ends. Germline V gives CDR1 KGHSH, CDR2 LQKENI. This CDR3 contains 12 residues.

The gene calls are TRBV5-1 and TRBJ2-7, with D perhaps TRBD2 (6 bases). Germline CDR1 SGHRS, CDR2 YFSETQ. V lost 4 bases and J lost 3, with 17 bases in between. The CDR3 consists of 15 residues. In DNA form, the CDR3 reads TGCGCCAGCAGCGGAGCCGTGGGGGGAAACTACGAGCAGTACTTC. Amino acids: CASSGAVGGNYEQYF. Full variable domain (remainder filled in from reference TRBV5-1 and TRBJ2-7): KAGVTQTPRYLIKTRGQQVTLSCSPISGHRSVSWYQQTPGQGLQFLFEYFSETQRNKGNFPGRFSGRQFSNSRSEMNVSTLELGDSALYLCASSGAVGGNYEQYFGPGTRLTVT.

The chain is built from TRBV19 and TRBJ2-1, with D perhaps being TRBD1 or TRBD2 (5 bases each). There are 15 residues in the CDR3. Germline CDR1 and CDR2: LNHDA and SQIVND (reference sequence). With 6 bases removed from V and 9 bases from J, the gap between germline ends came to 21 bases. The CDR3 sequence is CASRSGTRGSGEQFF. The CDR3 nucleotides are TGTGCCAGTAGGTCCGGGACCCGGGGCTCCGGTGAGCAGTTCTTC.

The CDR3 coding sequence is TGCGCCAGCAGCCAACTTCGGGGTTCACCCCTCCACTTT. This encodes CASSQLRGSPLHF. The gene calls are TRBV4-1 and TRBJ1-6, with D hard to call. V lost 2 bases and J lost 9, with 8 bases in between. Germline V gives CDR1 MGHRA, CDR2 YSYEKL. The CDR3 contains 13 residues.

V and J are TRBV7-9 and TRBJ2-7; 7 bases are shared with TRBD1. J gave up 3 bases and V 5 bases, and 7 bases lay outside the gene matches. CDR3 length: 14 residues. Germline V gene lookup returns CDR1 SEHNR and CDR2 FQNEAQ (reference sequence). In DNA, the CDR3 is TGTGCCAGCAGCCCCCGACAGGGAATCTACGAGCAGTACTTC. Residues: CASSPRQGIYEQYF. Combining the CDR3 with reference TRBV7-9 and TRBJ2-7 gives the whole variable domain DTGVSQNPRHKITKRGQNVTFRCDPISEHNRLYWYRQTLGQGPEFLTYFQNEAQLEKSRLLSDRFSAERPKGSFSTLEIQRTEQGDSAMYLCASSPRQGIYEQYFGPGTRLTVT.

CDR3 residues: CASSMGDISYEQYF. CDR3 in DNA: TGTGCCAGTAGTATGGGGGACATCAGTTACGAGCAGTACTTC. The rearrangement joins TRBV19 to TRBJ2-7; possible D gene TRBD1, 6 bases. The germline V and J ends were trimmed by 3 bases and 4 bases, with 13 bases remaining between them. The CDR3 is 14 amino acids. Germline V gene lookup returns CDR1 LNHDA and CDR2 SQIVND (reference sequence).

This chain connects TRBV10-3 to TRBJ1-1; D unclear. The length of the CDR3 is 13 residues. V was trimmed by 4 bases and J by 1 base, leaving 7 bases between them. The germline V gene has CDR1 ENHRY and CDR2 SYGVKD. CDR3 residues: CAISVGQNTEAFF. Here the CDR3 DNA reads TGTGCCATCAGTGTCGGTCAGAACACTGAAGCTTTCTTT.

The chain is built from TRBV6-1 and TRBJ2-5, with D possibly matching TRBD2 (6 bases). The germline V gene encodes CDR1 MNHNS and CDR2 SASEGT. Trimming pared 1 base from V and 3 bases from J, leaving 9 bases between. The CDR3 consists of 14 residues. The CDR3: CASSEGVAEETQYF. For the CDR3, the DNA is TGTGCCAGCAGTGAAGGGGTAGCGGAAGAGACCCAGTACTTC.